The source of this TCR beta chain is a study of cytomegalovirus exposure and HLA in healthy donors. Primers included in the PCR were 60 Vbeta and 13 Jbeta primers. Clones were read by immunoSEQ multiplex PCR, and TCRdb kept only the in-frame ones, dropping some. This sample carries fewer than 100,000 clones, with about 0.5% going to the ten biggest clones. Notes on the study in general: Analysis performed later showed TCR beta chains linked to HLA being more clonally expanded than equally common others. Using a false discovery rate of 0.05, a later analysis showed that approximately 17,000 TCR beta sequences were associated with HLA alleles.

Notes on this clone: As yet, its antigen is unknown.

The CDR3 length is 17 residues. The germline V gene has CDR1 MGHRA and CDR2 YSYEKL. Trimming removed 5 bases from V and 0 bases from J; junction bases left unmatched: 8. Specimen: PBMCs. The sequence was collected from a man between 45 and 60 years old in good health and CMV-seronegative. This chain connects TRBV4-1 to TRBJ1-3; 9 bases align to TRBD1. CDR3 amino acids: CASSAHRGLSSGNTIYF. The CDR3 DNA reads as TGCGCCAGCAGCGCCCACAGGGGGCTCTCCTCTGGAAACACCATATATTTT.